This TCR beta chain originates from a study of technical replicates of blood from several donors (dated by TCRdb to about 2017). As regards this clone: Its target antigen remains unknown. No per-base quality is available; no much larger clone lies one base away.

CDR1 is given as MNHEY and CDR2 as SMNVEV, both from the germline V gene (reference sequence). Including the terminal cysteine and phenylalanine, the CDR3 comprises 16 residues. Of the read, only the CDR3 DNA is kept; its 48 bases are in frame from base 1. The germline V end is reduced by 3 bases and the J end by 3 bases; junction bases left unmatched: 11. The method behind the library was the immunoSEQ multiplex PCR assay. TCRdb limited this immuneACCESS table to in-frame rearrangements with V and J called. A share of clones is missing; checked studies link under half to unresolved V genes, and the rest is unexplained. The sample table lists some 80,000 clones, about 97% of them with a count of one. Clones ranked in the top ten supply around 0.18% of the sample.

What was sequenced was T cells isolated from PBMCs. The chain was built from TRBV27 and TRBJ2-7, with 7 bases matching TRBD1. The sequence came from a human donor in good health. Read as DNA, the sequence is TGTGCCAGCAGTTTCTTAGGGTCGGGACAGAGCTACGAGCAGTACTTC. The translation is CASSFLGSGQSYEQYF.